This T cell receptor beta chain was profiled in a study of blood T cell repertoires in COVID-19. In the study overall: From T cells, B-cell-depleted T cells, or PBMCs came the material, which was cDNA or gDNA.

Study processing details: Nucleated cell counts were estimated from reference gene primer amplification. Repertoires were generated with immunoSEQ multiplex PCR, while TCRdb's copy carries only in-frame clones and drops some. The DNA gave D and trimming, while V, J and clone size come from that table. The data hold some 74,000 clones, with 70% to 90% observed a single time. Germline CDR1 and CDR2: SGHRS and YFSETQ. Trimming at V came to 2 bases and at J to 0 bases, leaving 4 bases not matched to a gene. The length of the CDR3 is 15 residues. The specimen was peripheral blood. The chain uses TRBV5-1 and TRBJ1-1; 7 bases align to TRBD1. The sequence was obtained from a woman at least 80 years old with acute or convalescent COVID-19. CDR3 amino acids: CASSFGTVMNTEAFF. For the CDR3, the DNA is TGCGCCAGCAGCTTCGGGACAGTCATGAACACTGAAGCTTTCTTT.